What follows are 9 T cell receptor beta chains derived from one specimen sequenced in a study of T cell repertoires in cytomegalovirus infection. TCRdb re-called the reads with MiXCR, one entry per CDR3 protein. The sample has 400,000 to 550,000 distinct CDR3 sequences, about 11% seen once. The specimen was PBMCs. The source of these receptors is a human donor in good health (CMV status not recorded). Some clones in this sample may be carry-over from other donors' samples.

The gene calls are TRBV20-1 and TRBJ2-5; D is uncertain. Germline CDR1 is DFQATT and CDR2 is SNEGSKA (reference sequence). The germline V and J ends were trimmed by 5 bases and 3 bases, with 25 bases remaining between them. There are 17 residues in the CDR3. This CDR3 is CSASPLRLARAKETQYF. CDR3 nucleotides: TGCAGTGCTTCCCCCCTCCGGCTGGCTAGGGCAAAAGAGACCCAGTACTTC.

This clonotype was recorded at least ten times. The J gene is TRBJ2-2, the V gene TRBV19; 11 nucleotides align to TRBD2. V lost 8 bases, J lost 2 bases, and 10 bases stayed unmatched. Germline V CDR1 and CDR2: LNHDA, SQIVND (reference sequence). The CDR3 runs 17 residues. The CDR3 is CASLGVAGGPNTGELFF. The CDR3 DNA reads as TGTGCCAGTTTGGGCGTAGCGGGAGGGCCAAACACCGGGGAGCTGTTTTTT. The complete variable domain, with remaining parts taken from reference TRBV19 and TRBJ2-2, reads DGGITQSPKYLFRKEGQNVTLSCEQNLNHDAMYWYRQDPGQGLRLIYYSQIVNDFQKGDIAEGYSVSREKKESFPLTVTSAQKNPTAFYLCASLGVAGGPNTGELFFGEGSRLTVL.

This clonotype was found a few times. The CDR3 sequence is CASSVDSGGTYNEQFF. The CDR3 region has the DNA TGCGCCAGCAGCGTGGATAGCGGGGGGACCTACAATGAGCAGTTCTTC. V gene TRBV5-1 combines with J gene TRBJ2-1, with 10 bases lining up with TRBD2. Germline trimming cut 4 bases from V and 2 bases from J; bases unmatched to any gene: 6. The CDR3 spans 16 residues. The germline V gene encodes CDR1 SGHRS and CDR2 YFSETQ.

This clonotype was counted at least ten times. CDR3 DNA sequence: TGTGCCAGCAGCTTAGCGGGGAGGGGACCTGAAGCTTTCTTT. It encodes CASSLAGRGPEAFF. V usage is TRBV7-9 and J usage is TRBJ1-1; tentative D call: TRBD1 (5 bases). Per germline, CDR1 SEHNR and CDR2 FQNEAQ (reference sequence). CDR3 size: 14 residues. V lost 0 bases and J 6 bases, leaving 11 bases between the germline ends.

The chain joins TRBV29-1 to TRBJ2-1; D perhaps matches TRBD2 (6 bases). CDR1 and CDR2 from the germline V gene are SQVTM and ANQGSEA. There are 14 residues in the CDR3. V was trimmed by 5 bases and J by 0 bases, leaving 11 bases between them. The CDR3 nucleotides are TGCAGCGTTCGTGGGGGGAGCTCCTACAATGAGCAGTTCTTC. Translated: CSVRGGSSYNEQFF.

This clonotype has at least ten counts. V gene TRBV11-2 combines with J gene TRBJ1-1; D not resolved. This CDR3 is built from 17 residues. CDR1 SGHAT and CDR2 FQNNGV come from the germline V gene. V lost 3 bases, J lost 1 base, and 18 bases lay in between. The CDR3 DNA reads TGTGCCAGCAGCTTCTACGACTGGGGAACAAAGAACACTGAAGCTTTCTTT. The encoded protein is CASSFYDWGTKNTEAFF.

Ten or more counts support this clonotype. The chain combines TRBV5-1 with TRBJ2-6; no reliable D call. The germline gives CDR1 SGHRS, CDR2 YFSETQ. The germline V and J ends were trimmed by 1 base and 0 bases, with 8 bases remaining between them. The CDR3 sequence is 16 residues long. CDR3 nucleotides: TGCGCCAGCAGCTTGCCCCTGTCCTCTGGGGCCAACGTCCTGACTTTC. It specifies CASSLPLSSGANVLTF.

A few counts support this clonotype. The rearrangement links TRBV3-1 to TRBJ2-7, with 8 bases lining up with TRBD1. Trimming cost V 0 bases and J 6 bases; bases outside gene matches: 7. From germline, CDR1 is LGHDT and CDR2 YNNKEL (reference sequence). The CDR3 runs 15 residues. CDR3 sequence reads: CASSQDLRGRAEQYF. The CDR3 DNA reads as TGTGCCAGCAGCCAAGACCTCAGGGGGCGCGCCGAGCAGTACTTC.

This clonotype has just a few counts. The CDR3 loop reads CASSQDRGWHGELFF. In DNA form, the CDR3 reads TGTGCCAGCAGCCAAGACCGAGGCTGGCACGGGGAGCTGTTTTTT. V gene TRBV3-1 combines with J gene TRBJ2-2; D uncertain. CDR3 size: 15 residues. CDR1 and CDR2 from the germline V gene are LGHDT and YNNKEL (reference sequence). The V and J ends lost 0 bases and 7 bases respectively, with 12 bases between them.